Following are 18 T cell receptor beta chains from one sample sequenced in a study of vaccination effects on CD4 cells after COVID-19. These receptors are not linked to any known antigen. TCRdb's copy holds only in-frame clones and misses some; the assay was immunoSEQ multiplex PCR. The data contain some 56,000 clones, roughly 77% of them singletons. ViraFEST expansion of antigen-specific CD4+ T cells with viral peptide pools preceded sequencing. The authors isolated CD4+ T cells after nine to eleven days of culture. A PCR test confirmed that the person had SARS-CoV-2 infection between March and December 2020. The input for sequencing was CD4+ T cells from PBMCs cultured with HIV peptides, taken before COVID-19 vaccination. Subset described: HIV-1 Nef peptide pool negative control/reference culture. These receptors were taken from a human donor who had a prior SARS-CoV-2 infection.

The chain is built from TRBV18 and TRBJ1-1, with 9 bases that match TRBD1. The V gene's germline CDR1 is KGHSH and CDR2 LQKENI. V gave up 4 bases and J gave up 2 bases; unmatched junction bases: 11. The length of the CDR3 is 17 residues. The CDR3 here is CASSRLTLGQGNTEAFF. The CDR3 region has the DNA TGTGCCAGCTCACGACTGACTCTGGGACAGGGTAACACTGAAGCTTTCTTT.

The gene calls are TRBV12-5 and TRBJ1-1; 8 bases are shared with TRBD1. CDR1 LGHNT and CDR2 FRNRAP come from the germline V gene. The V gene end was trimmed by 0 bases and the J gene end by 6 bases; junction bases not matched to a gene: 9. This CDR3 is built from 16 residues. This CDR3 reads CASGLVLNRGFAEAFF. Here the CDR3 DNA reads TGTGCTAGTGGTTTGGTACTAAACAGGGGGTTTGCTGAAGCTTTCTTT. Full variable domain (missing parts from reference TRBV12-5 and TRBJ1-1): DARVTQTPRHKVTEMGQEVTMRCQPILGHNTVFWYRQTMMQGLELLAYFRNRAPLDDSGMPKDRFSAEMPDATLATLKIQPSEPRDSAVYFCASGLVLNRGFAEAFFGQGTRLTVV.

J is TRBJ1-1 and V is TRBV2; tentatively, D is TRBD1 (6 bases). Germline loops: CDR1 SNHLY, CDR2 FYNNEI. V shed 4 bases and J shed 3 bases, with 12 bases lying between them. The CDR3 has 14 amino acids. The CDR3 DNA sequence: TGTGCCAGCAGTGTGGGGGGCGGCGACACTGAAGCTTTCTTT. This gives the protein CASSVGGGDTEAFF.

V gene TRBV2 combines with J gene TRBJ1-5, with TRBD1 matching over 7 bases. The CDR3 covers 14 residues. The ends lost 6 bases at V and 3 bases at J; junction bases unmatched: 5. Germline V gives CDR1 SNHLY, CDR2 FYNNEI. This chain's CDR3 is CASRGQAPNQPQHF. Written as DNA, the CDR3 is TGTGCCAGCAGAGGACAGGCCCCCAATCAGCCCCAGCATTTT.

V and J are TRBV9 and TRBJ1-1, with a weak D call TRBD1 (6 bases). This CDR3 spans 12 amino acids. Germline CDR1 reads SGDLS; CDR2 reads YYNGEE. V was trimmed by 0 bases and J by 11 bases, leaving 11 bases between them. CDR3 in amino acids: CASSVVGGPAFF. The CDR3 DNA is TGTGCCAGCAGCGTAGTTGGGGGGCCGGCTTTCTTT.

This sequence joins TRBV11-2 and TRBJ2-7; D not resolved. This CDR3 has 13 amino acids. V lost 3 bases to trimming and J lost 1 base, with 7 bases between them. The germline gives CDR1 SGHAT, CDR2 FQNNGV. The CDR3 spells CASSFGLSYEQYF. The DNA for the CDR3 is TGTGCCAGCAGCTTCGGCCTATCCTACGAGCAGTACTTC. The full variable domain, rest sourced from reference TRBV11-2 and TRBJ2-7, is EAGVAQSPRYKIIEKRQSVAFWCNPISGHATLYWYQQILGQGPKLLIQFQNNGVVDDSQLPKDRFSAERLKGVDSTLKIQPAKLEDSAVYLCASSFGLSYEQYFGPGTRLTVT.

The rearrangement links TRBV28 to TRBJ2-7; D gene ambiguous. The germline V gene encodes CDR1 MDHEN and CDR2 SYDVKM. V was pared by 5 bases and J by 0 bases, with 5 bases between. CDR3 length equals 12 residues. This CDR3 is CASSPSSYEQYF. In nucleotides, the CDR3 is TGTGCCAGCAGTCCGAGCTCCTACGAGCAGTACTTC.

The chain recombines TRBV29-1 with TRBJ2-3; D might be TRBD2 (5 bases). The germline V gene encodes CDR1 SQVTM and CDR2 ANQGSEA. The CDR3 runs to 11 residues. V was pared by 3 bases and J by 5 bases, with 6 bases between. CDR3 amino acids: CSVDRGDTQYF. The CDR3 DNA sequence: TGCAGCGTTGACCGGGGAGATACGCAGTATTTT.

The chain's CDR3 is CASSQDLAGGNSYNEQFF. The CDR3 DNA reads as TGCGCCAGCAGCCAAGATCTAGCGGGAGGGAACTCCTACAATGAGCAGTTCTTC. The chain links TRBV4-3 to TRBJ2-1, with 12 bases identical to TRBD2. The CDR3 loop spans 18 amino acids. CDR1 is LGHNA, CDR2 YSLEER, per germline. V shed 0 bases and J 0 bases; nucleotides not matched to a gene: 3.

This chain links TRBV27 with TRBJ2-7; a possible D gene is TRBD1 (6 bases). Germline values: CDR1 MNHEY, CDR2 SMNVEV (reference sequence). Trimming cost V 5 bases and J 4 bases, with 15 bases left between them. The CDR3 has 14 amino acids. The CDR3: CASSETGFGYEQYF. The CDR3 coding sequence is TGTGCCAGCAGTGAAACAGGGTTCGGGTACGAGCAGTACTTC.

The V and J genes are TRBV2 and TRBJ2-7; 8 bases match TRBD2. The CDR3 consists of 15 residues. CDR1 SNHLY and CDR2 FYNNEI come from the germline V gene. Trimming took 6 bases from V and 4 from J; bases not matched to a gene: 11. CDR3 in amino acids: CASRVPGGPRYEQYF. DNA of the CDR3: TGTGCCAGCAGGGTCCCGGGAGGGCCTCGTTACGAGCAGTACTTC.

The chain combines TRBV4-1 with TRBJ1-5; possibly TRBD1 for D (5 bases). This CDR3 is built from 16 residues. The germline gives CDR1 MGHRA, CDR2 YSYEKL. V was cut by 0 bases and J by 5 bases, with 14 bases left in between. The CDR3 nucleotides are TGCGCCAGCAGCCAAGATGGCATTGGGGGGGATCAGCCCCAGCATTTT. Protein: CASSQDGIGGDQPQHF.

This chain links TRBV5-6 with TRBJ1-4, with TRBD1 matching over 7 bases. The CDR3 consists of 15 residues. V lost 3 bases, J lost 8 bases, and 10 bases stayed unmatched. The germline gives CDR1 SGHDT, CDR2 YYEEEE. The CDR3 spells CASSSYRQGGEKLFF. The CDR3, as DNA: TGTGCCAGCAGCTCTTACCGACAGGGTGGGGAAAAACTGTTTTTT.

Details on this clone: The junction departs from germline at one end; a sequencing error may be responsible. This chain links TRBV7-7 with TRBJ2-5; D remains ambiguous. Per germline, CDR1 SSHAT and CDR2 FNYEAQ (reference sequence). There are 12 residues in the CDR3. The CDR3: CASSPIRETQYF. For the CDR3, the DNA is TGTGCTAGCAGCCCGATCAGGGAGACCCAGTACTTC.

This clone was recorded once. This chain joins TRBV24-1 and TRBJ2-3; D might be TRBD1 (6 bases). V dropped 11 bases and J dropped 0 bases, with 14 bases sitting between them. The length of the CDR3 is 14 residues. Germline assignment: CDR1 KGHDR and CDR2 SFDVKD. In DNA, the CDR3 is TGTGCCAGTCGGACAGACGCTAGCACAGATACGCAGTATTTT. Translated, it gives CASRTDASTDTQYF.

The V call is TRBV4-1, the J call TRBJ2-7; D is undetermined. The CDR3 is 16 amino acids. CDR1 and CDR2 from the germline V gene are MGHRA and YSYEKL. Trimming pared 2 bases from V and 0 bases from J, leaving 14 bases between. The CDR3 DNA follows: TGCGCCAGCAGCCAATTGCCGAGCCAGGTCTCCTACGAGCAGTACTTC. It encodes CASSQLPSQVSYEQYF.

The J gene is TRBJ1-1, the V gene TRBV2; 9 positions agree with TRBD1. Trimming cost V 2 bases and J 3 bases; bases outside gene matches: 4. Germline V gene data show CDR1 as SNHLY and CDR2 as FYNNEI. The CDR3 sequence is 15 residues long. CDR3 residues: CASSELGQGYTEAFF. In DNA form, the CDR3 reads TGTGCCAGCAGTGAACTTGGACAGGGGTACACTGAAGCTTTCTTT.

V and J are TRBV4-3 and TRBJ2-2; no definite D call. Deletions cut 0 bases from V and 0 bases from J, with 14 bases between. Germline V CDR1 and CDR2: LGHNA, YSLEER. CDR3 length: 18 amino acids. CDR3 nucleotides: TGCGCCAGCAGCCAAGAGGTGGCTAGACTCACGAACACCGGGGAGCTGTTTTTT. This encodes CASSQEVARLTNTGELFF.